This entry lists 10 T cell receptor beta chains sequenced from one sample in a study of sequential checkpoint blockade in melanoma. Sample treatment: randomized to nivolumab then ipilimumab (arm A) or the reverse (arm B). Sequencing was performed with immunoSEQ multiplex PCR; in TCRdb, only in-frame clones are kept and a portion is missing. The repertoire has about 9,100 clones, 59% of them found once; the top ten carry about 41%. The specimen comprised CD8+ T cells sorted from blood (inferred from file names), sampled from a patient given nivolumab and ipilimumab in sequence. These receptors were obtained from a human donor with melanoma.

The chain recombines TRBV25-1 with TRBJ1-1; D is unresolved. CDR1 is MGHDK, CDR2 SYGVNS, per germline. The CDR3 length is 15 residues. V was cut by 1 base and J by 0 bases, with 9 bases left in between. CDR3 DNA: TGTGCCAGCAGTGAATTGGGCAGCCTGAACACTGAAGCTTTCTTT. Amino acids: CASSELGSLNTEAFF.

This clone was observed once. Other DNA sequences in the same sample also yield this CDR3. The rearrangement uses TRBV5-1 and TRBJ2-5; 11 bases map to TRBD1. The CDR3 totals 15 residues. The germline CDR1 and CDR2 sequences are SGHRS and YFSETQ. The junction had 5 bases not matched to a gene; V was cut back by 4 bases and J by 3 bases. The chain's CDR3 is CASSPRTGGKETQYF. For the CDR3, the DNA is TGCGCCAGCAGCCCCCGGACAGGGGGCAAAGAGACCCAGTACTTC. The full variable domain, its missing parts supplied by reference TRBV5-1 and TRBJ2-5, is KAGVTQTPRYLIKTRGQQVTLSCSPISGHRSVSWYQQTPGQGLQFLFEYFSETQRNKGNFPGRFSGRQFSNSRSEMNVSTLELGDSALYLCASSPRTGGKETQYFGPGTRLLVL.

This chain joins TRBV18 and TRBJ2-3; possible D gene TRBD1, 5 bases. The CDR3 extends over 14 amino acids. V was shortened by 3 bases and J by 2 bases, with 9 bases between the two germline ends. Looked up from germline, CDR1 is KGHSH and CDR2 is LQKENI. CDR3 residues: CASSPAGNTDTQYF. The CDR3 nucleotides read TGTGCCAGCTCACCTGCAGGGAACACAGATACGCAGTATTTT.

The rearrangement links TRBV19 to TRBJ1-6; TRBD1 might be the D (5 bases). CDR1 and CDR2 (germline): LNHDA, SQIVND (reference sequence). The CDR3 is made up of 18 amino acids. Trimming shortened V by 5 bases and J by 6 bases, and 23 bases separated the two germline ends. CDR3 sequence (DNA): TGTGCCAGTAGTCCCTTTCACACCGGGACTGCCTCTAATTCACCCCTCCACTTT. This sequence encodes CASSPFHTGTASNSPLHF.

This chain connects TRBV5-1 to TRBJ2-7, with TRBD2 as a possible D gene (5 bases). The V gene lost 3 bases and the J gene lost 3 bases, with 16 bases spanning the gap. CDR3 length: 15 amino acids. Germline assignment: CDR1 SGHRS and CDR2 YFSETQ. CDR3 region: CASSSEVTGRYEQYF. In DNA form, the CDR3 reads TGCGCCAGCAGCTCGGAGGTGACTGGCCGCTACGAGCAGTACTTC.

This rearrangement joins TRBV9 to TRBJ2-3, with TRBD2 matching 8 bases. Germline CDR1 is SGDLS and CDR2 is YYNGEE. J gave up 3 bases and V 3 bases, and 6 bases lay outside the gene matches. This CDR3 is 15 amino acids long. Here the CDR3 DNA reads TGTGCCAGCAGCGGACCGGGGACTAGTACAGATACGCAGTATTTT. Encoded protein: CASSGPGTSTDTQYF. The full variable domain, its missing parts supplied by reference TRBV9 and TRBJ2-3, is DSGVTQTPKHLITATGQRVTLRCSPRSGDLSVYWYQQSLDQGLQFLIQYYNGEERAKGNILERFSAQQFPDLHSELNLSSLELGDSALYFCASSGPGTSTDTQYFGPGTRLTVL.

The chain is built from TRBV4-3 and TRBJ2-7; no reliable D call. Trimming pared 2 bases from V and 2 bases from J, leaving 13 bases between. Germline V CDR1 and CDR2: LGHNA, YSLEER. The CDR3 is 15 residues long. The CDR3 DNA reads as TGCGCCAGCAGCCAAAGTGTGGCAGTAACCTACGAGCAGTACTTC. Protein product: CASSQSVAVTYEQYF.

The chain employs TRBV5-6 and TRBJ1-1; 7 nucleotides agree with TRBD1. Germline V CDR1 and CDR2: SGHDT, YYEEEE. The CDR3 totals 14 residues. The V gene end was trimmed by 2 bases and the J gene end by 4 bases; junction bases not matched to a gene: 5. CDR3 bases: TGTGCCAGCAGCTTCCAGACAGGGCTCACTGAAGCTTTCTTT. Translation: CASSFQTGLTEAFF.

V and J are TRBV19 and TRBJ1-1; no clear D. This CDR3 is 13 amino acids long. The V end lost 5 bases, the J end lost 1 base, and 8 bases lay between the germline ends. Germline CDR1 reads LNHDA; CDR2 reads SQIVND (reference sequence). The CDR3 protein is CASSWRRNTEAFF. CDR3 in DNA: TGTGCCAGTAGTTGGAGGAGGAACACTGAAGCTTTCTTT.

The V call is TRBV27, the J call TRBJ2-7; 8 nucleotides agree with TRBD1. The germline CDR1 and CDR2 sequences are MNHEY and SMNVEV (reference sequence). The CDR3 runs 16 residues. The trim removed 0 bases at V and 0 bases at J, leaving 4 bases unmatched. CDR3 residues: CASSLSGQGRSYEQYF. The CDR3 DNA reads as TGTGCCAGCAGTTTATCTGGACAGGGACGCTCCTACGAGCAGTACTTC.